This entry concerns a single T cell receptor beta chain. Its antigen is still unknown. The donors, all healthy, were Caucasians living in Russia, aged 6 to 90. Isolated per sample were at least 6 million PBMCs. This entry comes from a study of blood T cells in healthy people across ages. Study-level results: Roughly linear declines in TCR beta diversity per million T cells occurred with age.

Through a sample-barcoded 5' primer and a J-beta primer mix, a second PCR was run for roughly 7 to 12 cycles. Every sample gave at least 2.5 million paired-end reads containing CDR3. TCRdb independently ran MiXCR on the 5' RACE reads; one entry per CDR3 protein. This table has approximately 360,000 distinct CDR3 sequences, roughly half appearing once. The V end was cut by 4 bases, the J end by 6 bases, with 18 bases between. Germline CDR1 MNHEY, CDR2 SMNVEV (reference sequence). The CDR3 has 15 residues. The sample comprised blood. This clonotype originated in a man aged 55-75 years in good health. The rearrangement uses TRBV27 and TRBJ1-1; no firm D call. CDR3 sequence: CASSSDVMVLSEAFF. CDR3 nucleotide sequence: TGTGCCAGCAGTTCCGATGTCATGGTACTGTCTGAAGCTTTCTTT.